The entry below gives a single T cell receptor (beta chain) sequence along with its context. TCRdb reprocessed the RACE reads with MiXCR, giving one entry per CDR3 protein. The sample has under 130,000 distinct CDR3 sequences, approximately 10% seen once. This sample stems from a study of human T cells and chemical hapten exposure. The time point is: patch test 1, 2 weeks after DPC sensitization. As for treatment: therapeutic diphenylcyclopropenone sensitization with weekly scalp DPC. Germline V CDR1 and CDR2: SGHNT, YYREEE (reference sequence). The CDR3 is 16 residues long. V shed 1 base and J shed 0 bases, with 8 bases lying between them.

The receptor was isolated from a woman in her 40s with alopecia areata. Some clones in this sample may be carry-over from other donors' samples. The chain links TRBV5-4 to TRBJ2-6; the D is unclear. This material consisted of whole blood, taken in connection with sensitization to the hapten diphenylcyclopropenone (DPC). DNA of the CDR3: TGTGCCAGCAGCTTGTATCTGGACTCTGGGGCCAACGTCCTGACTTTC. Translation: CASSLYLDSGANVLTF.